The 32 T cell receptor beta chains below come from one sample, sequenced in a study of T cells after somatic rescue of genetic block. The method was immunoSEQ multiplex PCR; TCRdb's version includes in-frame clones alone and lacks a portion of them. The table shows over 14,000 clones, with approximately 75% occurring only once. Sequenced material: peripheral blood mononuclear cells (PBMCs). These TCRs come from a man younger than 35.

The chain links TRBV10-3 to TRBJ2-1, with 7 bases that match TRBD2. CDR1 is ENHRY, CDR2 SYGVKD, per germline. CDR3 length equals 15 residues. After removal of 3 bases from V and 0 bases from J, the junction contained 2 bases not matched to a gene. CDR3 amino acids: CAISDGGGSYNEQFF. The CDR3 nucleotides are TGTGCCATCAGTGATGGCGGGGGCTCCTACAATGAGCAGTTCTTC.

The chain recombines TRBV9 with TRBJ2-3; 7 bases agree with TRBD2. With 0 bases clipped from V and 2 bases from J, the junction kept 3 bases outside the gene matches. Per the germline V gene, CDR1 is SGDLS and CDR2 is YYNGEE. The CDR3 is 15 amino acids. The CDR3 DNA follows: TGTGCCAGCAGCGTAGCTGGGGGGGTCACAGATACGCAGTATTTT. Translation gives CASSVAGGVTDTQYF.

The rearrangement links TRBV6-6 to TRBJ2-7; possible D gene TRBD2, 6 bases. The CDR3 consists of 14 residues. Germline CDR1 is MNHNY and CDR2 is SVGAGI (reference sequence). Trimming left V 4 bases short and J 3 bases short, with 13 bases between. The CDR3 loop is CASSLPGLYYEQYF. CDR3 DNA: TGTGCCAGCAGTTTGCCGGGACTCTACTACGAGCAGTACTTC.

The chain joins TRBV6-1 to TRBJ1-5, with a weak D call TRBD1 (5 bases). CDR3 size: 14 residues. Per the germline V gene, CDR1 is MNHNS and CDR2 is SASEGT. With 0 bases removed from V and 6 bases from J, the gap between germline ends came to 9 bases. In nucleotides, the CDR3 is TGTGCCAGCAGTGAAGCATGGGGGGGTCAGCCCCAGCATTTT. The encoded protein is CASSEAWGGQPQHF.

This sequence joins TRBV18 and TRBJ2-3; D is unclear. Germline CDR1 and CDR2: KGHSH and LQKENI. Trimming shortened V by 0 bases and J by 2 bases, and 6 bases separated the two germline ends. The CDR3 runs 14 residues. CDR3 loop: CASSPPRPTDTQYF. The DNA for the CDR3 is TGTGCCAGCTCACCACCAAGACCCACAGATACGCAGTATTTT.

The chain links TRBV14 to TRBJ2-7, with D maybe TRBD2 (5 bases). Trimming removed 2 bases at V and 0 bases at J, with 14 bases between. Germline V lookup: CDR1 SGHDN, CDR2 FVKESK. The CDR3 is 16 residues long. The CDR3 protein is CASSQKQFGISYEQYF. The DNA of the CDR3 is TGTGCCAGCAGCCAAAAACAATTCGGGATCTCCTACGAGCAGTACTTC.

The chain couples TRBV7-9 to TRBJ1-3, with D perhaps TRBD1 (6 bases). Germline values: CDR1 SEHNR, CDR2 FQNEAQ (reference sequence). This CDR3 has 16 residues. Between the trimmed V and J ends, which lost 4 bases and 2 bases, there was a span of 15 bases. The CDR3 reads CASSWWVQGAGNTIYF. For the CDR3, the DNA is TGTGCCAGCAGCTGGTGGGTACAGGGAGCTGGAAACACCATATATTTT.

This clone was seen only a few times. CDR3 nucleotides: TGTGCCAGCAGTTTATGGGCCAGGGTGGCAAACAAGGGCACTGAAGCTTTCTTT. Encoded protein: CASSLWARVANKGTEAFF. This chain connects TRBV28 to TRBJ1-1; perhaps TRBD1 as D (5 bases). The V end was cut by 0 bases, the J end by 4 bases, with 21 bases between. CDR3 length: 18 amino acids. Germline V gives CDR1 MDHEN, CDR2 SYDVKM.

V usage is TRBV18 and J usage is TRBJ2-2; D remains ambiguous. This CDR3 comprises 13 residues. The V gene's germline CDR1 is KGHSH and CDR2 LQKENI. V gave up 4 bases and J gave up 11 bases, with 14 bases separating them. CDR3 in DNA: TGTGCCAGCTCACTCCCGACCACACGAGAGCTGTTTTTT. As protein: CASSLPTTRELFF. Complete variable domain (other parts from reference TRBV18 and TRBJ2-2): NAGVMQNPRHLVRRRGQEARLRCSPMKGHSHVYWYRQLPEEGLKFMVYLQKENIIDESGMPKERFSAEFPKEGPSILRIQQVVRGDSAAYFCASSLPTTRELFFGEGSRLTVL.

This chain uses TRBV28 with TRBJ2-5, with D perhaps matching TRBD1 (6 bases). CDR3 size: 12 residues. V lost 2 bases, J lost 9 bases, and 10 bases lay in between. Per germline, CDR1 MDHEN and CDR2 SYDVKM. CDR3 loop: CASSLPRGPQYF. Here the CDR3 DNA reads TGTGCCAGCAGTTTACCCAGGGGCCCCCAGTACTTC.

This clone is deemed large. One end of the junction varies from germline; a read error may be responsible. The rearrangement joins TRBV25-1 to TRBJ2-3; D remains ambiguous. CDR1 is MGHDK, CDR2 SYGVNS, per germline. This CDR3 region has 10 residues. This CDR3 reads CASSESTVFF. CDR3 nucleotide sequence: TGTGCCAGCAGTGAATCCACAGTCTTTTTT. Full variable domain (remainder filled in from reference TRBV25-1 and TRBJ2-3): EADIYQTPRYLVIGTGKKITLECSQTMGHDKMYWYQQDPGMELHLIHYSYGVNSTEKGDLSSESTVSRIRTEHFPLTLESARPSHTSQYLCASSESTVFFGPGTRLTVL.

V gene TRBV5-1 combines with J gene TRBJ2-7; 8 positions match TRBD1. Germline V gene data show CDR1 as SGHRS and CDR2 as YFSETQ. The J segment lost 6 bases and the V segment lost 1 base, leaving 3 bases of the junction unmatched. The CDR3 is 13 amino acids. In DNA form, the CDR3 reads TGCGCCAGCAGCTTGAGACAGGGGTCCGAGCAGTACTTC. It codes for CASSLRQGSEQYF.

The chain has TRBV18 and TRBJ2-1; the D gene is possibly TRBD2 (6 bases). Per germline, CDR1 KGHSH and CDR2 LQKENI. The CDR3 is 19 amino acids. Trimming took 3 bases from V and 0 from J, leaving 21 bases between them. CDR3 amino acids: CASSPKGTIAVSSYNEQFF. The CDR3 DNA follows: TGTGCCAGCTCACCGAAGGGGACCATAGCGGTCAGCTCCTACAATGAGCAGTTCTTC.

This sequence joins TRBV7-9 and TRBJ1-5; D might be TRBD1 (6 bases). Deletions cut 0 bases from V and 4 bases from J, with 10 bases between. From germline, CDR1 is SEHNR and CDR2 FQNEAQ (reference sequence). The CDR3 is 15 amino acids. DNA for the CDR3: TGTGCCAGCAGCTTAGCCGGGGGGCTGAATCAGCCCCAGCATTTT. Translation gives CASSLAGGLNQPQHF.

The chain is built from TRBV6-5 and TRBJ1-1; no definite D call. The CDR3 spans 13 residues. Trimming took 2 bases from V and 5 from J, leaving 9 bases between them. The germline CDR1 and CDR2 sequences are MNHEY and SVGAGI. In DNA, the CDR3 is TGTGCCAGCAGTTACGTAAGGGAAACTGAAGCTTTCTTT. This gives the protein CASSYVRETEAFF.

CDR3 nucleotides: TGCGCCAGCAGCCAAGGTGTGACAGGGGACTACGAGCAGTACTTC. Protein product: CASSQGVTGDYEQYF. The genes are TRBV4-1 and TRBJ2-7, with 8 bases identical to TRBD1. The V and J ends lost 1 base and 3 bases, in that order; junction bases with no gene match: 5. Germline-derived CDR1 and CDR2 are MGHRA and YSYEKL. The CDR3 has 15 amino acids.

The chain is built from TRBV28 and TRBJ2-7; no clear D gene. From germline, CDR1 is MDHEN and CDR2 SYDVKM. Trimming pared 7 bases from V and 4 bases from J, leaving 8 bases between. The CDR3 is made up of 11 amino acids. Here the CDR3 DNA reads TGTGCCAGCATGAGAGAATACGAGCAGTACTTC. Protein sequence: CASMREYEQYF.

The DNA for the CDR3 is TGTGCCAGCTCACCAGGCCAGGGTCGGCCCGGGGAGCTGTTTTTT. This sequence encodes CASSPGQGRPGELFF. J is TRBJ2-2 and V is TRBV18; tentatively, D is TRBD1 (5 bases). V shed 2 bases and J shed 6 bases, with 13 bases lying between them. Germline V gives CDR1 KGHSH, CDR2 LQKENI. The length of the CDR3 is 15 residues.

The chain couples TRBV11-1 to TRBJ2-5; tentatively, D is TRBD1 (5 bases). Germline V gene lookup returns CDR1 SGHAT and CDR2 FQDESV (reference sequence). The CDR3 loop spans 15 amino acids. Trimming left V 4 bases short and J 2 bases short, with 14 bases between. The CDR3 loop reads CASSYQGLIQETQYF. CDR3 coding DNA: TGTGCCAGCAGCTATCAGGGTTTAATACAAGAGACCCAGTACTTC. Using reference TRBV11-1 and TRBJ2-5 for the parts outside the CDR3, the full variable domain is EAEVAQSPRYKITEKSQAVAFWCDPISGHATLYWYRQILGQGPELLVQFQDESVVDDSQLPKDRFSAERLKGVDSTLKIQPAELGDSAMYLCASSYQGLIQETQYFGPGTRLLVL.

CDR3 region: CASSPRHGLVALHF. Here the CDR3 DNA reads TGTGCCAGCAGCCCGAGACACGGCCTTGTGGCCCTCCACTTT. The chain carries TRBV7-9 and TRBJ1-6; D unresolved. V was clipped by 5 bases and J by 14 bases, with 19 bases between them. Germline assignment: CDR1 SEHNR and CDR2 FQNEAQ (reference sequence). The CDR3 has 14 amino acids.

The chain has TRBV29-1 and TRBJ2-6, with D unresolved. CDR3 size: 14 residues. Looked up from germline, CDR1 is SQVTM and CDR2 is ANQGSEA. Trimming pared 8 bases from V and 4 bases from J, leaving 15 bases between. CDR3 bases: TGCAGCCCCCAGAAAGGTGCCGGGGCCAACGTCCTGACTTTC. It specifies CSPQKGAGANVLTF. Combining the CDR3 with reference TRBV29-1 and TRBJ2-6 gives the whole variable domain SAVISQKPSRDICQRGTSLTIQCQVDSQVTMMFWYRQQPGQSLTLIATANQGSEATYESGFVIDKFPISRPNLTFSTLTVSNMSPEDSSIYLCSPQKGAGANVLTFGAGSRLTVL.

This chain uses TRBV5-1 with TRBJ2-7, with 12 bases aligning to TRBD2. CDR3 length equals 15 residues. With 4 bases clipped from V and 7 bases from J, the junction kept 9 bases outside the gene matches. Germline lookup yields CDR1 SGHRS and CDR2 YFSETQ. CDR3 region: CASSGRLAGEGEQYF. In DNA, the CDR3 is TGCGCCAGCAGCGGACGACTAGCGGGAGAAGGAGAGCAGTACTTC.

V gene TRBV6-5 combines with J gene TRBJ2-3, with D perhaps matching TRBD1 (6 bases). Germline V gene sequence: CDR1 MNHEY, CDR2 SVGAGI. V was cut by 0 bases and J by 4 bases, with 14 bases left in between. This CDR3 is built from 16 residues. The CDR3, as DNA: TGTGCCAGCAGTTACTCGGCTTCAGGGGCCCCAGATACGCAGTATTTT. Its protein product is CASSYSASGAPDTQYF.

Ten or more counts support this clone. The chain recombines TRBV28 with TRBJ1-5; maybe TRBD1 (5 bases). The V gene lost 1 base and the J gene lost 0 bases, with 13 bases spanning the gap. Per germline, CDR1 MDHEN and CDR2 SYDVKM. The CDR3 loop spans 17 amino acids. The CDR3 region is CASSLLRDGLSNQPQHF. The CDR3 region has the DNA TGTGCCAGCAGTTTATTACGGGACGGACTTAGCAATCAGCCCCAGCATTTT.

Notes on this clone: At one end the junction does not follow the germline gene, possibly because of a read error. The CDR3 DNA reads as TGTGCCAGCACGCCAGATGGGGGGCCAAGAAAGGATTTT. Its protein is CASTPDGGPRKDF. This chain connects TRBV28 to TRBJ2-3, with D perhaps TRBD1 or TRBD2 (6 bases each). The CDR3 consists of 13 residues. Looked up from germline, CDR1 is MDHEN and CDR2 is SYDVKM.

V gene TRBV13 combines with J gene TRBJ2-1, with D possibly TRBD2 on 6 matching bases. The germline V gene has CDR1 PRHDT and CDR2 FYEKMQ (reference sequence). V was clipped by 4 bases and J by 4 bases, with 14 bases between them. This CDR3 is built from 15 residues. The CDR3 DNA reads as TGTGCCAGCAGCTCACGGCGGGAACCATACAATGAGCAGTTCTTC. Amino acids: CASSSRREPYNEQFF.

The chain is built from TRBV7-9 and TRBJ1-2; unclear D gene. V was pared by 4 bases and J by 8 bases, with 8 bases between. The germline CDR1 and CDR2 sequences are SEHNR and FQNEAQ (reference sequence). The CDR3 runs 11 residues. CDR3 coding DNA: TGTGCCAGCAGCTGGGGAGGGGGCTACACCTTC. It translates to CASSWGGGYTF.

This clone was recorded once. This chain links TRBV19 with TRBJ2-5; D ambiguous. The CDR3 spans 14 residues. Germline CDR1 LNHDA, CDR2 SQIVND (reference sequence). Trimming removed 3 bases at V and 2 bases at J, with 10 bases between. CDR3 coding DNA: TGTGCCAGTAGTATTCTGGCAGCTCAAGAGACCCAGTACTTC. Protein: CASSILAAQETQYF.

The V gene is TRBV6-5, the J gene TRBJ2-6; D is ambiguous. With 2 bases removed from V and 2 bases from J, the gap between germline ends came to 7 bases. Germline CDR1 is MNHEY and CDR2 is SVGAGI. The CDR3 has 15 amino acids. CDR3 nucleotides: TGTGCCAGCAGTTACATCTGGGCTGGGGCCAACGTCCTGACTTTC. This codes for CASSYIWAGANVLTF.

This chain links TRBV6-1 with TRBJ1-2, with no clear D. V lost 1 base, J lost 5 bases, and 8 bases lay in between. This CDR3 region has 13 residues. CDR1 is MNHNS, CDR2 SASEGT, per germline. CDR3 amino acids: CASSEEAGYGYTF. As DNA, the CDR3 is TGTGCCAGCAGTGAAGAGGCAGGATATGGCTACACCTTC.

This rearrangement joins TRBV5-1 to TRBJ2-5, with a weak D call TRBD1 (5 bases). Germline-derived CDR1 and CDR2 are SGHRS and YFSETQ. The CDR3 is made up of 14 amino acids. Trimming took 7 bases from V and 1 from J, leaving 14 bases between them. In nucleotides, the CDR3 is TGCGCCAGCGCCAATAGGGGTCCCCAAGAGACCCAGTACTTC. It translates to CASANRGPQETQYF.

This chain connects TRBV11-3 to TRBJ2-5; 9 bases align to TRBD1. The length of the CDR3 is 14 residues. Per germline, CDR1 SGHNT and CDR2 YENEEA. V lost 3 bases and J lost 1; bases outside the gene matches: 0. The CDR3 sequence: CASSLTGGQETQYF. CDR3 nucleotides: TGTGCCAGCAGCTTGACAGGGGGCCAAGAGACCCAGTACTTC.